What follows are 30 T cell receptor beta chains derived from one specimen sequenced in a study of response to subunit inactivated influenza vaccine. TCRdb redid the calling of the RT-PCR reads with MiXCR, one entry per CDR3 protein. This table has more than 450,000 distinct CDR3 sequences, around 11% appearing once. This specimen consisted of PBMCs from blood, obtained on the day of vaccination. These receptors came from a man between 45 and 60 years old who received an inactivated influenza vaccine.

This clonotype has at least ten counts. CDR3 in amino acids: CSASLGTSRQFF. CDR3 in DNA: TGCAGTGCTAGCCTAGGGACTAGCCGGCAGTTCTTC. The chain couples TRBV20-1 to TRBJ2-1; 9 bases agree with TRBD2. V was clipped by 3 bases and J by 12 bases; unmatched bases: 6. This CDR3 is 12 amino acids long. Germline values: CDR1 DFQATT, CDR2 SNEGSKA (reference sequence).

The chain has TRBV11-2 and TRBJ2-1; 13 nucleotides align to TRBD2. Germline CDR1 is SGHAT and CDR2 is FQNNGV. The CDR3 is 16 residues long. V trimming: 5 bases; J trimming: 10 bases; junction bases outside the gene matches: 11. The CDR3 coding sequence is TGTGCCAGCAGCGGACCTGGACTAGCGGGAGTCAGCGAGCAGTTCTTC. Encoded protein: CASSGPGLAGVSEQFF.

This clonotype appeared many times. The chain joins TRBV14 to TRBJ2-2; D is uncertain. The CDR3 spans 14 residues. V was pared by 8 bases and J by 5 bases, with 15 bases between. Germline V gene data show CDR1 as SGHDN and CDR2 as FVKESK. The CDR3 spells CASASQIYTGELFF. The CDR3, as DNA: TGTGCCAGCGCGTCCCAAATTTATACCGGGGAGCTGTTTTTT.

The chain recombines TRBV11-2 with TRBJ1-5; D gene ambiguous. The CDR3 spans 13 residues. Germline CDR1 and CDR2: SGHAT and FQNNGV. V was trimmed by 1 base and J by 3 bases, leaving 4 bases between them. CDR3 region: CASSLAYNQPQHF. As DNA, the CDR3 is TGTGCCAGCAGCTTAGCATACAATCAGCCCCAGCATTTT. Looking up the rest from reference TRBV11-2 and TRBJ1-5 gives the full variable domain: EAGVAQSPRYKIIEKRQSVAFWCNPISGHATLYWYQQILGQGPKLLIQFQNNGVVDDSQLPKDRFSAERLKGVDSTLKIQPAKLEDSAVYLCASSLAYNQPQHFGDGTRLSIL.

This clonotype has just a few counts. In nucleotides, the CDR3 is TGCAGCGTTGAATCGGACGCGGGGGAGCTGTTTTTT. Its protein is CSVESDAGELFF. This rearrangement joins TRBV29-1 to TRBJ2-2; unclear D gene. Deletions cut 2 bases from V and 8 bases from J, with 9 bases between. The CDR3 spans 12 residues. Germline loops: CDR1 SQVTM, CDR2 ANQGSEA.

J is TRBJ2-1 and V is TRBV24-1, with D hard to call. Trimming removed 7 bases at V and 5 bases at J, with 5 bases between. Germline V CDR1 and CDR2: KGHDR, SFDVKD. CDR3 size: 11 residues. CDR3 protein: CATRRNNEQFF. CDR3 DNA: TGTGCCACCAGGAGAAACAATGAGCAGTTCTTC.

In this sample, this clonotype turned up many times. The chain recombines TRBV7-3 with TRBJ2-2; D not certain. V shed 1 base and J shed 7 bases, with 13 bases lying between them. Per germline, CDR1 SGHTA and CDR2 FQGTGA. The CDR3 contains 15 residues. CDR3 DNA: TGTGCCAGCAGCTTAATGGGAAACCTGGGCGGGGAGCTGTTTTTT. Residues: CASSLMGNLGGELFF.

In this sample, this clonotype turned up a few times. This chain links TRBV5-6 with TRBJ2-2, with TRBD2 matching over 12 bases. Germline CDR1 reads SGHDT; CDR2 reads YYEEEE. After removal of 3 bases from V and 6 bases from J, the junction contained 9 bases not matched to a gene. The CDR3 is 17 residues long. CDR3 sequence reads: CASSSRLAGDLAGELFF. The CDR3 DNA reads as TGTGCCAGCAGCTCAAGACTAGCGGGAGATCTCGCCGGGGAGCTGTTTTTT.

This clonotype was recorded many times. V gene TRBV5-1 combines with J gene TRBJ2-5; unclear D gene. With 1 base removed from V and 4 bases from J, the gap between germline ends came to 5 bases. The CDR3 is made up of 12 amino acids. Germline V lookup: CDR1 SGHRS, CDR2 YFSETQ. In nucleotides, the CDR3 is TGCGCCAGCAGCTTGCTGGCAGAGACCCAGTACTTC. It translates to CASSLLAETQYF.

The rearrangement uses TRBV5-1 and TRBJ2-5; D gene unclear. The V end was cut by 1 base, the J end by 5 bases, with 12 bases between. The CDR3 is 14 amino acids. Germline values: CDR1 SGHRS, CDR2 YFSETQ. The CDR3 sequence: CASSLTQVGETQYF. The CDR3 coding sequence is TGCGCCAGCAGCTTGACCCAGGTGGGGGAGACCCAGTACTTC.

In its sample, this clonotype was seen a few times. The chain joins TRBV5-6 to TRBJ2-7, with D maybe TRBD2 (6 bases). CDR1 is SGHDT and CDR2 is YYEEEE in the germline V gene. Trimming stripped 5 bases from V and 2 bases from J, with 11 bases between. CDR3 length: 13 residues. The CDR3 DNA sequence: TGTGCCAGCAGTTCGGGAGTTACCTACGAGCAGTACTTC. This sequence encodes CASSSGVTYEQYF.

The table lists this clonotype with many counts. The chain is built from TRBV11-2 and TRBJ2-1; 8 positions agree with TRBD2. The ends lost 1 base at V and 8 bases at J; junction bases unmatched: 7. The CDR3 runs to 15 residues. Germline V CDR1 and CDR2: SGHAT, FQNNGV. In nucleotides, the CDR3 is TGTGCCAGCAGCTTAGTTCCGGGGGGGCTCGATGAGCAGTTCTTC. Amino acids: CASSLVPGGLDEQFF.

V is TRBV6-2 or TRBV6-3 and J is TRBJ2-7, with 9 bases identical to TRBD2. V lost 6 bases, J lost 0 bases, and 15 bases stayed unmatched. The CDR3 covers 18 residues. Germline assignment: CDR1 MNHEY and CDR2 SVGEGT. CDR3 nucleotide sequence: TGTGCCAGCAGACCTCCCCTTGGACTAGCGCGAGTCTCCTACGAGCAGTACTTC. It codes for CASRPPLGLARVSYEQYF.

V gene TRBV18 combines with J gene TRBJ2-3; 7 positions match TRBD1. Unmatched junction bases numbered 8, after V lost 8 bases and J lost 0 bases. Per germline, CDR1 KGHSH and CDR2 LQKENI. This CDR3 comprises 15 residues. The CDR3 reads CASTLGQQSTDTQYF. The CDR3 region has the DNA TGTGCCAGCACTTTGGGACAGCAAAGCACAGATACGCAGTATTTT.

The chain links TRBV10-3 to TRBJ1-5, with 7 bases lining up with TRBD1. There are 14 residues in the CDR3. CDR1 and CDR2 from the germline V gene are ENHRY and SYGVKD. Losses at the gene ends were 2 bases for V and 7 bases for J; bases not matched to a gene: 5. Written as DNA, the CDR3 is TGTGCCATCAGTGAGCAAGGGGGCGCGCAGCCCCAGCATTTT. Translated: CAISEQGGAQPQHF.

J is TRBJ2-1 and V is TRBV5-1, with unresolved D. Trimming shortened V by 1 base and J by 4 bases, and 18 bases separated the two germline ends. Looked up from germline, CDR1 is SGHRS and CDR2 is YFSETQ. The CDR3 runs to 17 residues. CDR3: CASSLLPLDQQYNEQFF. The CDR3 DNA is TGCGCCAGCAGCTTGCTTCCATTAGATCAGCAATACAATGAGCAGTTCTTC.

This clonotype occurred a few times. The V and J genes are TRBV29-1 and TRBJ2-1; 14 bases map to TRBD2. This CDR3 spans 14 amino acids. Per germline, CDR1 SQVTM and CDR2 ANQGSEA. J gave up 8 bases and V 7 bases, and 7 bases lay outside the gene matches. The CDR3 loop reads CSARLAGGPYEQFF. The CDR3 DNA reads TGCAGCGCGAGACTAGCGGGAGGGCCTTATGAGCAGTTCTTC.

The chain recombines TRBV20-1 with TRBJ2-3; 13 bases are a match to TRBD2. CDR1 and CDR2 from the germline V gene are DFQATT and SNEGSKA (reference sequence). With V trimmed by 5 bases and J by 4 bases, 3 bases remained unmatched. This CDR3 contains 14 residues. The CDR3 nucleotides read TGCAGTGCTCGGACTAGCGGGAGTTCAGATACGCAGTATTTT. Translating gives CSARTSGSSDTQYF.

In this sample, this clonotype turned up a few times. V and J are TRBV18 and TRBJ1-1; D might be TRBD1 (6 bases). Looked up from germline, CDR1 is KGHSH and CDR2 is LQKENI. V dropped 2 bases and J dropped 5 bases, with 12 bases sitting between them. The CDR3 length is 14 residues. As DNA, the CDR3 is TGTGCCAGCTCACCAAGGGGGGAGGCAACTGAAGCTTTCTTT. Translation: CASSPRGEATEAFF.

This clonotype was seen only a few times. The CDR3 spells CASRRTSSPGVEQYF. The CDR3 DNA reads as TGCGCCAGCAGGCGTACTAGCTCCCCCGGGGTCGAGCAGTACTTC. This chain joins TRBV5-1 and TRBJ2-7, with a possible D match to TRBD2 (6 bases). Between the trimmed V and J ends, which lost 5 bases and 6 bases, there was a span of 21 bases. Germline CDR1 SGHRS, CDR2 YFSETQ. This CDR3 region has 15 residues.

In its sample, this clonotype was seen many times. The V gene is TRBV5-1, the J gene TRBJ1-2; a possible D gene is TRBD1 (5 bases). Per the germline V gene, CDR1 is SGHRS and CDR2 is YFSETQ. This CDR3 region has 13 residues. Between the trimmed V and J ends, which lost 6 bases and 8 bases, there was a span of 17 bases. The CDR3 region has the DNA TGCGCCAGCACCCCCGGGACGCATCAAGGCTACACCTTC. It encodes CASTPGTHQGYTF.

This clonotype was picked up a small number of times. V usage is TRBV6-5 and J usage is TRBJ1-1; D call uncertain. CDR1 MNHEY and CDR2 SVGAGI come from the germline V gene. The germline V and J ends were trimmed by 2 bases and 1 base, with 11 bases remaining between them. This CDR3 region has 15 residues. The CDR3 bases are TGTGCCAGCAGTTACGCCATACAGTCGAACACTGAAGCTTTCTTT. It encodes CASSYAIQSNTEAFF.

There are a few counts of this clonotype. The chain combines TRBV4-2 with TRBJ1-2, with TRBD1 identical over 8 bases. Trimming removed 1 base from V and 7 bases from J; junction bases left unmatched: 5. This CDR3 has 14 amino acids. Germline CDR1 reads LGHNA; CDR2 reads YNFKEQ. The CDR3 spells CASSQVQGASGYTF. Written as DNA, the CDR3 is TGTGCCAGCAGCCAAGTTCAGGGGGCAAGTGGCTACACCTTC.

V and J are TRBV12-3 or TRBV12-4 and TRBJ2-1, with TRBD2 matching 11 bases. V was pared by 5 bases and J by 9 bases, with 12 bases of the junction left unmatched. This CDR3 is 16 amino acids long. CDR3 DNA sequence: TGTGCCAGCAGTCCACTTCCTAGCGGGAGGCCGGGTGAGCAGTTCTTC. Amino acids: CASSPLPSGRPGEQFF.

In this sample, this clonotype turned up a few times. The chain employs TRBV4-3 and TRBJ2-7; D is unresolved. The V gene lost 1 base and the J gene lost 6 bases, with 13 bases spanning the gap. CDR3 length: 14 amino acids. Germline loops: CDR1 LGHNA, CDR2 YSLEER. The CDR3 DNA follows: TGCGCCAGCAGCCAAGGCGTGGTATCTCTCGAGCAGTACTTC. This translates into CASSQGVVSLEQYF.

The chain recombines TRBV28 with TRBJ2-7; no clear D gene. Trimming shortened V by 2 bases and J by 3 bases, and 14 bases separated the two germline ends. Germline assignment: CDR1 MDHEN and CDR2 SYDVKM. The CDR3 consists of 15 residues. The CDR3 DNA reads TGTGCCAGCAGTTTAGGCCGCGACAATTACTACGAGCAGTACTTC. This translates into CASSLGRDNYYEQYF.

This clonotype was recorded a few times. CDR3 sequence reads: CSARGGGQGSLETQYF. The CDR3 nucleotides read TGCAGTGCTAGAGGAGGGGGACAGGGTAGTTTAGAGACCCAGTACTTC. The rearrangement uses TRBV20-1 and TRBJ2-5, with TRBD1 identical over 9 bases. The ends lost 1 base at V and 4 bases at J; junction bases unmatched: 10. CDR1 DFQATT and CDR2 SNEGSKA come from the germline V gene (reference sequence). This CDR3 has 16 residues.

This clonotype was seen repeatedly, ten times or more. The V and J genes are TRBV11-1 and TRBJ2-2; 8 nucleotides agree with TRBD2. Trimming took 5 bases from V and 0 from J; bases not matched to a gene: 11. CDR1 and CDR2 (germline): SGHAT, FQDESV (reference sequence). The CDR3 extends over 18 amino acids. The chain's CDR3 is CASSASYRGRSNTGELFF. The CDR3, as DNA: TGTGCCAGCAGCGCCAGTTACCGCGGGAGGTCGAACACCGGGGAGCTGTTTTTT.

J is TRBJ2-5 and V is TRBV11-2; D perhaps matches TRBD2 (5 bases). Germline assignment: CDR1 SGHAT and CDR2 FQNNGV. The CDR3 is 14 amino acids. V shed 1 base and J shed 9 bases, with 15 bases lying between them. The CDR3 coding sequence is TGTGCCAGCAGCTTAGGTGAGGGCCGGACGGCCCAGTACTTC. Translated: CASSLGEGRTAQYF.

The chain uses TRBV29-1 and TRBJ2-3; either TRBD1 or TRBD2 may supply D (6 bases each). V dropped 6 bases and J dropped 6 bases, with 16 bases sitting between them. CDR1 is SQVTM, CDR2 ANQGSEA, per germline. This CDR3 has 13 residues. CDR3 DNA sequence: TGCAGCGTCACCCCCGGGGGCGAGGATACGCAGTATTTT. This sequence encodes CSVTPGGEDTQYF.